This T cell receptor beta chain was identified in a study of PD-L1 blockade in urothelial cancer. The study, taken as a whole, reports: Sub-median blood TCR clonality before treatment predicted longer survival.

The time point was: peripheral blood 6 weeks after treatment start. Assay used: immunoSEQ multiplex PCR; TCRdb lists only in-frame clones, some missing. This sample has about 27,000 clones; more than 70% occur once, and the top ten carry roughly 1.6%. On this clone itself: Its antigen is as yet unknown.

CDR1 SGDLS and CDR2 YYNGEE come from the germline V gene. This CDR3 region has 14 residues. V gave up 4 bases and J gave up 5 bases, with 12 bases separating them. This receptor was obtained from a man between 65 and 80 years old with urothelial cancer. Sequenced here: PBMCs, sampled around atezolizumab (anti-PD-L1) treatment. V is TRBV9 and J is TRBJ2-2; D might be TRBD2 (5 bases). In DNA, the CDR3 is TGTGCCAGCAGCCCGGGCGGGCGTACCGGGGAGCTGTTTTTT. It yields the protein CASSPGGRTGELFF.